Following are 5 T cell receptor beta chains from one sample sequenced in a study of T cell repertoires in cytomegalovirus infection. TCRdb re-called the reads through MiXCR, storing one row per CDR3 protein. Of about 340,000 distinct CDR3 sequences detected, under 35% appear once; the ten largest clones hold 20%. These TCRs' antigens remain unknown. Sequencing was performed on cultured PBMCs, taken from culture after CMV antigen stimulation. These receptors originate from a human donor in good health (CMV status not recorded). Some clones in this sample may be carry-over from other donors' samples.

The chain is built from TRBV9 and TRBJ2-3; D may be TRBD1 or TRBD2 (5 bases each). The V end lost 4 bases, the J end lost 1 base, and 13 bases lay between the germline ends. The CDR3 totals 15 residues. Germline V gene lookup returns CDR1 SGDLS and CDR2 YYNGEE. The CDR3 region is CASSSRDRRTDTQYF. The CDR3 bases are TGTGCCAGCAGCTCCCGGGACCGACGCACAGATACGCAGTATTTT.

This clonotype came up a few times. The chain recombines TRBV18 with TRBJ1-5, with D possibly TRBD1 on 5 matching bases. The germline V and J ends were trimmed by 2 bases and 3 bases, with 5 bases remaining between them. The CDR3 totals 13 residues. Germline CDR1 KGHSH, CDR2 LQKENI. CDR3 in DNA: TGTGCCAGCTCACCAGGGACCAATCAGCCCCAGCATTTT. Its protein product is CASSPGTNQPQHF.

DNA for the CDR3: TGTGCCAGCAGTTACCGGGGGGCGGCCCAGTTCTTC. Encoded protein: CASSYRGAAQFF. This sequence joins TRBV6-5 and TRBJ2-1; a weak D match, TRBD2 (7 bases). V gave up 2 bases and J gave up 13 bases, with 12 bases separating them. The CDR3 consists of 12 residues. Germline CDR1 is MNHEY and CDR2 is SVGAGI.

This clonotype occurred a few times. CDR3 in amino acids: CASSSPGNSGNTIYF. CDR3 coding DNA: TGTGCCAGCAGTTCCCCCGGAAACTCTGGAAACACCATATATTTT. V usage is TRBV6-6 and J usage is TRBJ1-3; D is unclear. V was trimmed by 4 bases and J by 0 bases, leaving 10 bases between them. CDR3 length: 15 amino acids. Germline CDR1 is MNHNY and CDR2 is SVGAGI (reference sequence).

This clonotype was recorded a few times. This sequence joins TRBV29-1 and TRBJ2-7; 7 bases are a match to TRBD2. CDR1 is SQVTM and CDR2 is ANQGSEA in the germline V gene. With V trimmed by 0 bases and J by 1 base, 6 bases remained unmatched. CDR3 length: 15 amino acids. CDR3 DNA: TGCAGCGTTGAAGATATGACCGGGAGGTCCTACGAGCAGTACTTC. Translated, it gives CSVEDMTGRSYEQYF.